This TCR beta chain derives from a study of post-analysis software for immune sequencing data. The wider study: As for disease course, relapsing-remitting, secondary progressive and progressive-relapsing multiple sclerosis were all included.

Study-level points and caveats: Versus controls, multiple sclerosis patients showed significantly lower diversity (normalized Chao1). In patients, TRBV5-6, TRBV5-1 and TRBV20-1 belonged to five or six TRBV segments found more frequently than in controls.

Libraries were made from TCR beta cDNA, and they carried unique molecular identifiers. TCRdb processed the PCR reads anew with MiXCR; each CDR3 protein has one entry. The table includes approximately 360,000 distinct CDR3 sequences, approximately 38% detected once. V dropped 2 bases and J dropped 6 bases, with 8 bases sitting between them. Germline-derived CDR1 and CDR2 are SQVTM and ANQGSEA. The CDR3 runs 12 residues. This clonotype has a handful of counts. No antigen is known for it. This rearrangement joins TRBV29-1 to TRBJ2-1, with D hard to call. The sequencing input was blood. This TCR was sampled from a girl under 18 with multiple sclerosis. The CDR3 region has the DNA TGCAGCGTTGAAAGACCCGGCAATGAGCAGTTCTTC. It specifies CSVERPGNEQFF.